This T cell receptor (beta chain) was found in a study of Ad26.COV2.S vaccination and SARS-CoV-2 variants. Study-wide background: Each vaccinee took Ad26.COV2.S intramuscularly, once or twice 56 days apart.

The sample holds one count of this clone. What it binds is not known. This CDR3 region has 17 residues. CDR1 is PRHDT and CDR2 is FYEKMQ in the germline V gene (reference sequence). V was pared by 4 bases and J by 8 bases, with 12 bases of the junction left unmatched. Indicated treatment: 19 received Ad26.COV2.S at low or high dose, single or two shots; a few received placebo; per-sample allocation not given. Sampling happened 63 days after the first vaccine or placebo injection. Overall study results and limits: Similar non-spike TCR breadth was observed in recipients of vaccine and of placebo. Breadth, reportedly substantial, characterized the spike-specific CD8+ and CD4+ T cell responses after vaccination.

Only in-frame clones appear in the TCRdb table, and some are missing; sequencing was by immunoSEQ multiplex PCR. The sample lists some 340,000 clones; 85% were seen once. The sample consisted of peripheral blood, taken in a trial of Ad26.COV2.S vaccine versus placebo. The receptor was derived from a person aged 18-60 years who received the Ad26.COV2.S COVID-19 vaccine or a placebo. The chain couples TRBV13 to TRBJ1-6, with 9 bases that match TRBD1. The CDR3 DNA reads TGTGCCAGCAGCTCCAACCAGAAGGGACAGGGACATTCACCCCTCCACTTT. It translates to CASSSNQKGQGHSPLHF. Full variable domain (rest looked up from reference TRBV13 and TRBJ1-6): AAGVIQSPRHLIKEKRETATLKCYPIPRHDTVYWYQQGPGQDPQFLISFYEKMQSDKGSIPDRFSAQQFSDYHSELNMSSLELGDSALYFCASSSNQKGQGHSPLHFGNGTRLTVT.